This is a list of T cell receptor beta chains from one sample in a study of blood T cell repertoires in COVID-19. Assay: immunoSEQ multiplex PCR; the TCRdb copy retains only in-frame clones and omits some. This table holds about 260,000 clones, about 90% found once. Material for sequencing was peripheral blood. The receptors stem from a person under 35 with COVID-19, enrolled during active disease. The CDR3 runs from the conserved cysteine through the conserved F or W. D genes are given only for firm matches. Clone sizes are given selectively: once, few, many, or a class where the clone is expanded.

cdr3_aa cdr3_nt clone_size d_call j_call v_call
CASGTENSPLHF TGCGCCAGCGGGACAGAAAATTCACCCCTCCACTTT . TRBD1 TRBJ1-6 TRBV5-1
CASSEDRGANYGYTF TGTGCCAGCAGTGAGGACAGGGGTGCTAACTATGGCTACACCTTC . TRBD1 TRBJ1-2 TRBV6-1
CSVEAEQGISGANVLTF TGCAGCGTTGAGGCCGAACAGGGGATCTCTGGGGCCAACGTCCTGACTTTC . TRBD1 TRBJ2-6 TRBV29-1
CASSSSSWTGTNYGYTF TGTGCCAGCAGCTCATCTAGTTGGACAGGGACTAACTATGGCTACACCTTC . TRBD1 TRBJ1-2 TRBV7-6
CASSETSGDTGELFF TGTGCCAGCAGCGAGACTAGCGGAGATACCGGGGAGCTGTTTTTT . TRBD2 TRBJ2-2 TRBV7-9
CASSVGESSGNTIYF TGTGCCAGCAGCGTAGGGGAGAGCTCTGGAAACACCATATATTTT . . TRBJ1-3 TRBV9
CASTPGDRYGYTF TGTGCCAGCACTCCGGGGGACAGGTATGGCTACACCTTC . TRBD1 TRBJ1-2 TRBV12-3/TRBV12-4
CASSAVPGLTTPDEQFF TGTGCCAGCAGCGCAGTCCCGGGACTCACGACCCCGGATGAGCAGTTCTTC . . TRBJ2-1 TRBV11-2
CASRTSGYSYEQYF TGTGCCAGCAGGACTAGCGGGTACTCCTACGAGCAGTACTTC . TRBD2 TRBJ2-7 TRBV6-5
CASSLAGGPHNEQFF TGTGCCAGCTCTCTAGCGGGAGGGCCCCACAATGAGCAGTTCTTC . TRBD2 TRBJ2-1 TRBV27
CASSWGTGSLSGNTIYF TGTGCCAGCAGCTGGGGGACAGGTAGCCTCTCTGGAAACACCATATATTTT . TRBD1 TRBJ1-3 TRBV11-2
CASSPSGTEAFF TGTGCCAGCAGTCCGAGCGGGACTGAAGCTTTCTTT . . TRBJ1-1 TRBV3-1/TRBV3-2
CASSSPDRGPNYGYTF TGTGCCAGCAGCTCCCCTGACAGGGGGCCTAACTATGGCTACACCTTC . TRBD1 TRBJ1-2 TRBV5-4
CASSKQGFQETQYF TGTGCCAGCAGTAAACAGGGTTTCCAAGAGACCCAGTACTTC . . TRBJ2-5 TRBV5-5
CASSIAASGSYEQYF TGTGCCAGTAGTATCGCCGCTAGCGGCTCCTACGAGCAGTACTTC . TRBD2 TRBJ2-7 TRBV19
CASSSGLAGGLETQYF TGTGCCAGCAGCTCTGGACTAGCGGGAGGTCTAGAGACCCAGTACTTC . TRBD2 TRBJ2-5 TRBV5-6
CASSSPSSYEQYF TGTGCCAGCAGTAGTCCTAGCTCCTACGAGCAGTACTTC once . TRBJ2-7 TRBV6-5